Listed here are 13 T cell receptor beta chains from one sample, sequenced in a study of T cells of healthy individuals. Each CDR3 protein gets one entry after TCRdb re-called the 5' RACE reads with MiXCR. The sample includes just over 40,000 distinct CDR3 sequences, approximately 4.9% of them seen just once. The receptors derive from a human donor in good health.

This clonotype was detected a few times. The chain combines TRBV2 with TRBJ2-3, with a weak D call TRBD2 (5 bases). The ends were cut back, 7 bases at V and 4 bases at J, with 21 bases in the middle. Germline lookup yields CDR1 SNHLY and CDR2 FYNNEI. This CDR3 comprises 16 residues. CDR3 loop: CASTSFGGAIPDTQYF. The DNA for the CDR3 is TGTGCCAGCACTAGCTTCGGTGGAGCAATACCAGATACGCAGTATTTT.

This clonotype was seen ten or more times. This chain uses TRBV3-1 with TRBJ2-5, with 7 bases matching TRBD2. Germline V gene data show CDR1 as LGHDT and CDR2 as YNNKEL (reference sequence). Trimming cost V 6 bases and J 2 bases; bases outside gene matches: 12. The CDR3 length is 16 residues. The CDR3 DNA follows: TGTGCCAGCAGTCAACCAGGCCTAGCGGATCAAGAGACCCAGTACTTC. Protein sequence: CASSQPGLADQETQYF.

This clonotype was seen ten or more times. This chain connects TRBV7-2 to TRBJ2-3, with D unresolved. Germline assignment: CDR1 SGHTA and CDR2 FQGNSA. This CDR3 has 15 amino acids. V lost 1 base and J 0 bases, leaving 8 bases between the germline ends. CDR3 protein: CASSLEGRSTDTQYF. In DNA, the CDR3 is TGTGCCAGCAGCTTAGAAGGGCGAAGCACAGATACGCAGTATTTT.

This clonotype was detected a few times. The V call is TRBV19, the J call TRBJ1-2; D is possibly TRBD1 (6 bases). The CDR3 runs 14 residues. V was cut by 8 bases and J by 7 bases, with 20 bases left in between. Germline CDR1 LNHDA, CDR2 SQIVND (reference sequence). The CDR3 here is CASSPHRGRVGYTF. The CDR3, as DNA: TGTGCCAGTTCTCCTCACCGGGGGCGCGTTGGCTACACCTTC.

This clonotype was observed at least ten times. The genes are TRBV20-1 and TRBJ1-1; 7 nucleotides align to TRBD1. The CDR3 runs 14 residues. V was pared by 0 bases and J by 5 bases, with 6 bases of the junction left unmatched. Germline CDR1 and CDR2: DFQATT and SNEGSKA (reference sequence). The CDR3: CSARDLSGGTEAFF. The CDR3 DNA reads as TGCAGTGCTAGAGATCTTTCAGGGGGAACTGAAGCTTTCTTT.

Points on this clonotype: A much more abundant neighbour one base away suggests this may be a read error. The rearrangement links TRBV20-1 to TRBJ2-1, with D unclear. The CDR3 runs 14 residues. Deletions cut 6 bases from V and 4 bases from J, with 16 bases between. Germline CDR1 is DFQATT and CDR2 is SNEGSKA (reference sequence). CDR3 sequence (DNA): TGCAGTGCCTCGGACCGCGTTCTTTACAATGAGCAGTTCTTC. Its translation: CSASDRVLYNEQFF.

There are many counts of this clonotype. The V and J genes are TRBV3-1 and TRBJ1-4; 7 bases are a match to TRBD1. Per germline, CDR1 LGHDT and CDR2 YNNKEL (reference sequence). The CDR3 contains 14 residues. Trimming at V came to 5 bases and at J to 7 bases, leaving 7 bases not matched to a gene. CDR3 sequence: CASSDHRGGEKLFF. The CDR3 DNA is TGTGCCAGCAGCGACCACAGGGGTGGTGAAAAACTGTTTTTT. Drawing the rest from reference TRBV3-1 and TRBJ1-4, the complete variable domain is DTAVSQTPKYLVTQMGNDKSIKCEQNLGHDTMYWYKQDSKKFLKIMFSYNNKELIINETVPNRFSPKSPDKAHLNLHINSLELGDSAVYFCASSDHRGGEKLFFGSGTQLSVL.

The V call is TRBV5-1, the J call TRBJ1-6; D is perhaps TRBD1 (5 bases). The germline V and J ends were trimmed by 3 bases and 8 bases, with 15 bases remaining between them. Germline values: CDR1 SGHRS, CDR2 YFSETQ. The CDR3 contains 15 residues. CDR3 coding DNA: TGCGCCAGCAGCTCCCAGGGAGACGGGGATTCACCCCTCCACTTT. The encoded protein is CASSSQGDGDSPLHF.

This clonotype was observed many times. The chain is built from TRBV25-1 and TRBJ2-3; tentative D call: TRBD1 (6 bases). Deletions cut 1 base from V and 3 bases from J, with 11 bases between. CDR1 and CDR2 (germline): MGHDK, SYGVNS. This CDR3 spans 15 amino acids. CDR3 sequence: CASSELDRQTDTQYF. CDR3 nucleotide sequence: TGTGCCAGCAGTGAATTGGACAGACAAACAGATACGCAGTATTTT.

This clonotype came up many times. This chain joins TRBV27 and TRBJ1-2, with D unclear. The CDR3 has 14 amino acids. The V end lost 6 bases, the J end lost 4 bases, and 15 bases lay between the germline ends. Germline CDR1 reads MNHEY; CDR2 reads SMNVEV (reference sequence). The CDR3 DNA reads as TGTGCCAGCAGCCTGAACGTGCGGGGCTATGGCTACACCTTC. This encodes CASSLNVRGYGYTF.

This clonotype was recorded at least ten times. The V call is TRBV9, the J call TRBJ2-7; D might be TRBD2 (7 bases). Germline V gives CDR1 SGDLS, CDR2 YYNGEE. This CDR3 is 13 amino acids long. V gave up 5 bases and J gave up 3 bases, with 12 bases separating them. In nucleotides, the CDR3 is TGTGCCAGCAGTAGGGGGGGGAGCTACGAGCAGTACTTC. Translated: CASSRGGSYEQYF.

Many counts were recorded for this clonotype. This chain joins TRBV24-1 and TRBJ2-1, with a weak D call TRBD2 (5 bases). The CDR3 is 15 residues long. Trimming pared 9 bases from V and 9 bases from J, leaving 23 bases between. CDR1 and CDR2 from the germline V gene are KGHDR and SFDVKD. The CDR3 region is CATGALTRGNGEQFF. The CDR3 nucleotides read TGTGCCACCGGCGCACTTACACGAGGGAATGGTGAGCAGTTCTTC.

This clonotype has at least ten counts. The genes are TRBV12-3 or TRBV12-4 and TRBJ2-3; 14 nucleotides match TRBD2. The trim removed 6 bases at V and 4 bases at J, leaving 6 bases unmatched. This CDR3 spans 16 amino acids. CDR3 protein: CASRGRTSGRSDTQYF. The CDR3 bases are TGTGCCAGCAGGGGTCGGACTAGCGGGAGGTCAGATACGCAGTATTTT.